The sequence of this TCR beta chain was determined in a study of blood T cell repertoires in COVID-19. In the case of this clone: A junction boundary mismatches the germline segment, possibly from a read error.

The germline V gene encodes CDR1 SSHAT and CDR2 FNYEAQ (reference sequence). The CDR3 has 13 residues. Per the original methods: Nucleated cell number was recorded as an estimate derived from reference gene primer amplification. Repertoires were generated with immunoSEQ multiplex PCR, while TCRdb's copy carries only in-frame clones and drops some. Clone size and V and J calls were adopted from that table, with D and trimming inferred from the DNA. This sample has tens of thousands of clones, with roughly 80% found just once. Sequencing was carried out using peripheral blood. The chain couples TRBV7-7 to TRBJ2-5; 7 bases are a match to TRBD2. This clonotype was sampled from an elderly woman with active or convalescent COVID-19. This CDR3 is CASSRGLDETQYF. The CDR3 DNA reads as TGTGCTAGCAGCCGAGGACTAGACGAGACCCAGTACTTC.